This TCR beta chain is drawn from a study of CD8 T cells in Susac syndrome. Study information: Active disease was present in six of the sequenced Susac syndrome patients, and remission in under 10.

A quantity of roughly 0.5 to 1 ug RNA underwent reverse transcription using random hexamers. One entry per CDR3 protein, called by TCRdb with MiXCR from the immunoSEQ multiplex PCR reads. The table records about 150,000 distinct CDR3 sequences, 85% to 95% of them present only once. The CDR3 extends over 15 amino acids. V was clipped by 2 bases and J by 0 bases, with 11 bases between them. CDR1 and CDR2 (germline): SGDLS, YYNGEE. The chain is built from TRBV9 and TRBJ1-1, with D possibly TRBD1 on 6 matching bases. The sample comprised CD4+ T cells from PBMCs. The TCR originated in a human donor with Susac syndrome. The CDR3 DNA is TGTGCCAGCAGCGTCGTGGACAGCATGAACACTGAAGCTTTCTTT. Amino acid sequence: CASSVVDSMNTEAFF.